This T cell receptor beta chain was profiled in a study of cytomegalovirus exposure and HLA in healthy donors. Findings of the study overall: TCR beta V segments were, for the most part, productive about 87% or about 30% of the time in an earlier analysis. Follow-up analysis seemed to connect common viral pathogens with several of the most significant clusters identified. There were a few CMV-associated chains whose specificity for CMV antigens was confirmed in vitro.

As for this clone: Its matching antigen is unknown.

CDR1 and CDR2 (germline): SGHNT, YENEEA. This CDR3 is built from 16 residues. Trimming took 3 bases from V and 3 from J; bases not matched to a gene: 8. Though nominally healthy at sampling, donors likely had unrecorded immune exposures. Vbeta (60) and Jbeta (13) primers were used in the PCR. Data came from immunoSEQ multiplex PCR; TCRdb stores just in-frame clones and leaves some out. Of approximately 200,000 clones detected, 85% to 90% appear once; the ten largest clones hold over 1%. The rearrangement links TRBV11-3 to TRBJ2-5; 9 bases map to TRBD1. Sample: PBMCs. This sequence was found in a human donor in good health. The CDR3 loop reads CASSFPGDRDEETQYF. The DNA of the CDR3 is TGTGCCAGCAGCTTTCCGGGGGACAGGGATGAAGAGACCCAGTACTTC.